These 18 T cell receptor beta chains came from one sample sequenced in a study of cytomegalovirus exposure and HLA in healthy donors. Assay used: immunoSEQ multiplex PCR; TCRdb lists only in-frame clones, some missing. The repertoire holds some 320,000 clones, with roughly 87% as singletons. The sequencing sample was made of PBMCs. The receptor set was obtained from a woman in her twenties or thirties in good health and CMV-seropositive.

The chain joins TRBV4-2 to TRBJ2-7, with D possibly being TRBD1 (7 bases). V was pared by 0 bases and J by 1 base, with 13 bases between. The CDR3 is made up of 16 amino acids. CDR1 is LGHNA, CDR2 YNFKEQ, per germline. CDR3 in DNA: TGTGCCAGCAGCCAAGAAGGGCCAGGGGGGTCCTACGAGCAGTACTTC. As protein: CASSQEGPGGSYEQYF.

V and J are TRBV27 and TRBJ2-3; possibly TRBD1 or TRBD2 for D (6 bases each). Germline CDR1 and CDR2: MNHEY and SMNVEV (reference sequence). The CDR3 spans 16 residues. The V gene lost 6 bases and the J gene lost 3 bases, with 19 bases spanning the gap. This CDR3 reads CASREFVWGATDTQYF. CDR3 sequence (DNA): TGTGCCAGCAGGGAGTTCGTTTGGGGGGCGACAGATACGCAGTATTTT.

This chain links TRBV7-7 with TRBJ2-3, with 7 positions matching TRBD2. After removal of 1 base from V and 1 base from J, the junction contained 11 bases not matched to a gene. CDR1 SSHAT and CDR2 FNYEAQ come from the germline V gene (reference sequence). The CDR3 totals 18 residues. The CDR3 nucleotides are TGTGCCAGCAGCTTAGTGGCCCGACTAGCCGGCGGCACAGATACGCAGTATTTT. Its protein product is CASSLVARLAGGTDTQYF.

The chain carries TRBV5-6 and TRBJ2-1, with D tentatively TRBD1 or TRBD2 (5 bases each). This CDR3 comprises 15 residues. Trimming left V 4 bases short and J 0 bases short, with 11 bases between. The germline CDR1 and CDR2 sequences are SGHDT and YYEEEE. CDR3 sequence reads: CASSVRDDSYNEQFF. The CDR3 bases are TGTGCCAGCAGCGTCCGGGACGACTCCTACAATGAGCAGTTCTTC.

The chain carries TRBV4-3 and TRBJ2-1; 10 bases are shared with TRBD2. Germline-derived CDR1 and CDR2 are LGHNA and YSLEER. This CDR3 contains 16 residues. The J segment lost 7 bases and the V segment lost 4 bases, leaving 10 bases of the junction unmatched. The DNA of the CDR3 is TGCGCCAGCAGCCGGCCAGCGGGGGGGTCGGGGAATGAGCAGTTCTTC. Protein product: CASSRPAGGSGNEQFF.

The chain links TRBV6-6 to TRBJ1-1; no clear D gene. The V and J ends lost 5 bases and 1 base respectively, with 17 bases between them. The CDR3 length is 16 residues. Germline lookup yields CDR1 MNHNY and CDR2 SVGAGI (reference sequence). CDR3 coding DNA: TGTGCCAGCAGTCCCTTCGAGCTGGGAGGGAACACTGAAGCTTTCTTT. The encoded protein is CASSPFELGGNTEAFF.

The CDR3 DNA follows: TGCGCCAGCCGCAGGGAGACTAATCAGCCCCAGCATTTT. Residues: CASRRETNQPQHF. The chain joins TRBV5-1 to TRBJ1-5; TRBD1 might be the D (5 bases). CDR3 length: 13 amino acids. Germline V gene sequence: CDR1 SGHRS, CDR2 YFSETQ. Trimming removed 7 bases at V and 4 bases at J, with 12 bases between.

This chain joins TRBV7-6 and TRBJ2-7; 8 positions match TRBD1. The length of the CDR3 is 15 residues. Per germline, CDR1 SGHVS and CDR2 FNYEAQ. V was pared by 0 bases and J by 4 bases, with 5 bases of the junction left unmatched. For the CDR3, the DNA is TGTGCCAGCAGCTTAGCAGGGCAGGGGGCATACGAGCAGTACTTC. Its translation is CASSLAGQGAYEQYF. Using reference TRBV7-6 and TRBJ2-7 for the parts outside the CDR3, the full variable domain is GAGVSQSPRYKVTKRGQDVALRCDPISGHVSLYWYRQALGQGPEFLTYFNYEAQQDKSGLPNDRFSAERPEGSISTLTIQRTEQRDSAMYRCASSLAGQGAYEQYFGPGTRLTVT.

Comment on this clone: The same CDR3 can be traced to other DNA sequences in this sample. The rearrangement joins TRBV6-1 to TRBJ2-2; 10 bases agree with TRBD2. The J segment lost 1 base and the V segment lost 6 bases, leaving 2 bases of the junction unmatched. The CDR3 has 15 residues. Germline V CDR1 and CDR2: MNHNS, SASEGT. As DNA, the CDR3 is TGTGCCAGCAGGAGACTAGCGGGGAACACCGGGGAGCTGTTTTTT. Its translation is CASRRLAGNTGELFF.

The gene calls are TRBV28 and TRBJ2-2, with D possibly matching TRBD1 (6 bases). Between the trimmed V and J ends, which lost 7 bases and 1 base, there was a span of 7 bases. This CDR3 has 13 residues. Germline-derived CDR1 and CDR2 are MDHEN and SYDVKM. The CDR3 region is CASMTGNTGELFF. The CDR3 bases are TGTGCCAGCATGACAGGGAACACCGGGGAGCTGTTTTTT.

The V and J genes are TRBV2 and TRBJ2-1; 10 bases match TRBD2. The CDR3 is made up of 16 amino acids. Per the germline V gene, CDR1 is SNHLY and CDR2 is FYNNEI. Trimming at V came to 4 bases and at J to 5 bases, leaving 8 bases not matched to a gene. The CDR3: CASSALSGGANNEQFF. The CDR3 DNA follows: TGTGCCAGCAGTGCCCTCAGCGGGGGGGCAAACAATGAGCAGTTCTTC. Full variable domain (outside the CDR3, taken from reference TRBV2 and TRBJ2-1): EPEVTQTPSHQVTQMGQEVILRCVPISNHLYFYWYRQILGQKVEFLVSFYNNEISEKSEIFDDQFSVERPDGSNFTLKIRSTKLEDSAMYFCASSALSGGANNEQFFGPGTRLTVL.

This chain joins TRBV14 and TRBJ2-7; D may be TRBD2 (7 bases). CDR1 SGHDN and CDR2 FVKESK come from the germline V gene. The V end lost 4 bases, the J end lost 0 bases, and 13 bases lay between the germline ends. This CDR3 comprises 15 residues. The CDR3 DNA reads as TGTGCCAGCAGCCCGAGGGGGAGGGCCTCCTACGAGCAGTACTTC. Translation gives CASSPRGRASYEQYF. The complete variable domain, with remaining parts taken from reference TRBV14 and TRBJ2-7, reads EAGVTQFPSHSVIEKGQTVTLRCDPISGHDNLYWYRRVMGKEIKFLLHFVKESKQDESGMPNNRFLAERTGGTYSTLKVQPAELEDSGVYFCASSPRGRASYEQYFGPGTRLTVT.

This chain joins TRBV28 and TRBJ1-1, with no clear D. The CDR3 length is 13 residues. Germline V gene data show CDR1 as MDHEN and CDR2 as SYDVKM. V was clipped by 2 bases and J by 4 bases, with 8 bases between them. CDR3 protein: CASSLPWFTEAFF. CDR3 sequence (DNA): TGTGCCAGCAGTTTACCGTGGTTCACTGAAGCTTTCTTT.

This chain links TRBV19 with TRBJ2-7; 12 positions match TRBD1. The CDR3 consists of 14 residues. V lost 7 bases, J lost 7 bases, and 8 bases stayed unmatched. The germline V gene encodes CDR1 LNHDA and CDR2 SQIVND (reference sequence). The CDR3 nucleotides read TGTGCCAGTAAACCGGGACAGGGGGCGGGTGAGCAGTACTTC. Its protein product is CASKPGQGAGEQYF.

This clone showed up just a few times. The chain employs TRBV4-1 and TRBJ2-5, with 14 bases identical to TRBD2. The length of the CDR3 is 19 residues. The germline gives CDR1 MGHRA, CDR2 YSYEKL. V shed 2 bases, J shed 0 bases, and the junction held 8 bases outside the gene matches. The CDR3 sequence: CASSQLGLAGGRNQETQYF. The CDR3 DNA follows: TGCGCCAGCAGCCAACTAGGACTAGCGGGGGGCCGTAACCAAGAGACCCAGTACTTC.

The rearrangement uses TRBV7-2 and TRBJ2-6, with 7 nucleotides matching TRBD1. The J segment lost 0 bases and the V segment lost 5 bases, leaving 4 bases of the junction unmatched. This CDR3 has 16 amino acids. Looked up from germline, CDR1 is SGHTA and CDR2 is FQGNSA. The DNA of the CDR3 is TGTGCCAGCAGCCGACAGGGTTCCTCTGGGGCCAACGTCCTGACTTTC. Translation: CASSRQGSSGANVLTF.

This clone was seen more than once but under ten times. Written as DNA, the CDR3 is TGTGCCAGCAGCAAACAGGGCGTGAACACTGAAGCTTTCTTT. Its translation: CASSKQGVNTEAFF. J is TRBJ1-1 and V is TRBV9, with D possibly TRBD1 on 6 matching bases. Germline-derived CDR1 and CDR2 are SGDLS and YYNGEE. Trimming removed 4 bases from V and 0 bases from J, with 10 bases in between. The CDR3 runs 14 residues.

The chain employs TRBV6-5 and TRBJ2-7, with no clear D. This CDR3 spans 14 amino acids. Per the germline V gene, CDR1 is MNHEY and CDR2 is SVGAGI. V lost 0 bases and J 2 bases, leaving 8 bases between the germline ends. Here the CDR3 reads CASSYSRVPYEQYF. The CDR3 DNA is TGTGCCAGCAGTTACTCTAGGGTTCCCTACGAGCAGTACTTC.